The entry that follows covers one TCR beta chain sequence. The data stem from a study of radiotherapy plus CTLA-4 blockade in lung cancer. Data came from immunoSEQ multiplex PCR; TCRdb stores just in-frame clones and leaves some out. Of more than 25,000 clones in the sample, around 80% are singletons; the top ten hold roughly 7.5%. CDR1 and CDR2 (germline): MNHEY, SMNVEV (reference sequence). This CDR3 region has 14 residues. J was trimmed by 3 bases and V by 3 bases; bases with no gene match: 4. This specimen consisted of peripheral blood, obtained from a patient treated with radiotherapy plus ipilimumab. This clonotype was obtained from a human donor with non-small cell lung cancer who had stable disease on radiotherapy plus ipilimumab. J is TRBJ2-7 and V is TRBV27, with 8 bases identical to TRBD2. The CDR3: CASSLRGASYEQYV. The CDR3 coding sequence is TGTGCCAGCAGTTTGCGGGGGGCAAGCTACGAGCAGTACGTC.